The 17 T cell receptor beta chains given below trace back to one sample, sequenced in a study of shared clonotypes between healthy human individuals. The repertoire was sequenced with immunoSEQ multiplex PCR; TCRdb's copy has only in-frame clones and lacks some. Of roughly 500,000 clones in the sample, 70% to 80% were seen once. Material for sequencing was PBMCs. The receptor set was obtained from a woman in her forties in good health. Some clones in this sample may be carry-over from other donors' samples.

This chain uses TRBV6-5 with TRBJ2-7; D is perhaps TRBD2 (5 bases). V was pared by 2 bases and J by 6 bases, with 8 bases between. CDR1 MNHEY and CDR2 SVGAGI come from the germline V gene. This CDR3 comprises 12 residues. This chain's CDR3 is CASSYARGEQYF. The CDR3, as DNA: TGTGCCAGCAGTTACGCCCGGGGCGAGCAGTACTTC.

This clone has at least ten counts. The chain recombines TRBV2 with TRBJ2-2, with TRBD2 as a possible D gene (6 bases). This CDR3 comprises 15 residues. Trimming took off 0 bases at V and 7 bases at J, with 12 bases between the two ends. CDR1 and CDR2 (germline): SNHLY, FYNNEI. This chain's CDR3 is CASSEARLAYGELFF. DNA for the CDR3: TGTGCCAGCAGTGAAGCGCGGCTAGCGTACGGGGAGCTGTTTTTT.

The chain employs TRBV18 and TRBJ2-2, with D tentatively TRBD1 (6 bases). CDR1 is KGHSH and CDR2 is LQKENI in the germline V gene. The CDR3 consists of 14 residues. V was pared by 1 base and J by 4 bases, with 7 bases between. The CDR3 DNA follows: TGTGCCAGCTCACCACAGGGGGTCACCGGGGAGCTGTTTTTT. Its translation is CASSPQGVTGELFF.

This chain connects TRBV7-8 to TRBJ2-7; D may be TRBD1 (6 bases). The CDR3 loop spans 13 amino acids. The V end lost 3 bases, the J end lost 3 bases, and 9 bases lay between the germline ends. Germline V gene lookup returns CDR1 SGHVS and CDR2 FQNEAQ. The CDR3 bases are TGTGCCAGCAGCTTGGTCAGGGGCTACGAGCAGTACTTC. Protein sequence: CASSLVRGYEQYF. Full variable domain (outside the CDR3, taken from reference TRBV7-8 and TRBJ2-7): GAGVSQSPRYKVAKRGQDVALRCDPISGHVSLFWYQQALGQGPEFLTYFQNEAQLDKSGLPSDRFFAERPEGSVSTLKIQRTQQEDSAVYLCASSLVRGYEQYFGPGTRLTVT.

The rearrangement uses TRBV29-1 and TRBJ2-1, with 7 bases fitting TRBD2. Looked up from germline, CDR1 is SQVTM and CDR2 is ANQGSEA. V dropped 2 bases and J dropped 7; count of bases not matched to a gene: 8. The CDR3 spans 14 residues. This CDR3 reads CSVESWEGLNEQFF. In DNA, the CDR3 is TGCAGCGTTGAATCGTGGGAGGGCCTAAATGAGCAGTTCTTC.

This clone was detected only once. This may arise from a read error, as a much more abundant clone is one base away. Additional DNA sequences in this sample encode the identical CDR3. CDR3 coding DNA: TGTGCCTGGAGTGTCGGGGGCTCTGGAAATACCATATATTTT. Its translation is CAWSVGGSGNTIYF. V gene TRBV30 combines with J gene TRBJ1-3, with D possibly matching TRBD1 (6 bases). Germline values: CDR1 GTSNPN, CDR2 SVGIG (reference sequence). The length of the CDR3 is 14 residues.

The rearrangement joins TRBV4-1 to TRBJ2-7; TRBD2 agrees at 9 bases. The germline gives CDR1 MGHRA, CDR2 YSYEKL. The CDR3 consists of 17 residues. V lost 4 bases to trimming and J lost 2 bases; unmatched junction nucleotides: 12. CDR3 sequence reads: CASSPVRASGKTYEQYF. DNA for the CDR3: TGCGCCAGCAGCCCTGTAAGGGCTAGCGGGAAAACCTACGAGCAGTACTTC.

The V call is TRBV29-1, the J call TRBJ1-2; 10 bases line up with TRBD1. The CDR3 has 15 amino acids. The J segment lost 8 bases and the V segment lost 7 bases, leaving 16 bases of the junction unmatched. Germline V gene sequence: CDR1 SQVTM, CDR2 ANQGSEA. The CDR3, as DNA: TGCAGCGGGTATTCCCCGGGACAGGGGAATACGGGCTACACCTTC. Its protein product is CSGYSPGQGNTGYTF.

The rearrangement uses TRBV19 and TRBJ1-1; D is ambiguous. This CDR3 region has 13 residues. Looked up from germline, CDR1 is LNHDA and CDR2 is SQIVND (reference sequence). Trimming took off 3 bases at V and 4 bases at J, with 9 bases between the two ends. CDR3 in DNA: TGTGCCAGTAGTATTGGCGAACGCACTGAAGCTTTCTTT. Its protein product is CASSIGERTEAFF.

V is TRBV28 and J is TRBJ2-7; 8 bases match TRBD1. CDR1 and CDR2 from the germline V gene are MDHEN and SYDVKM. CDR3 length: 14 residues. Losses at the gene ends were 6 bases for V and 5 bases for J; bases not matched to a gene: 9. CDR3 in DNA: TGTGCCAGCAGAAAGGGACAGGTGTGGCACGAGCAGTACTTC. Translation gives CASRKGQVWHEQYF. Full variable domain (rest looked up from reference TRBV28 and TRBJ2-7): DVKVTQSSRYLVKRTGEKVFLECVQDMDHENMFWYRQDPGLGLRLIYFSYDVKMKEKGDIPEGYSVSREKKERFSLILESASTNQTSMYLCASRKGQVWHEQYFGPGTRLTVT.

This clone has just one count. The chain combines TRBV28 with TRBJ2-2; unclear D gene. Trimming cost V 7 bases and J 11 bases, with 17 bases left between them. The germline V gene has CDR1 MDHEN and CDR2 SYDVKM. The CDR3 spans 13 residues. CDR3 DNA sequence: TGTGCCAGCATTGGGCCCCCTACCTTTGAGCTGTTTTTT. It encodes CASIGPPTFELFF.

This clone was seen a handful of times. The rearrangement links TRBV28 to TRBJ1-4; a possible D gene is TRBD1 (5 bases). The CDR3 covers 15 residues. V lost 3 bases and J 6 bases, leaving 14 bases between the germline ends. The germline V gene has CDR1 MDHEN and CDR2 SYDVKM. The CDR3 here is CASSFSRAGDEKLFF. CDR3 bases: TGTGCCAGCAGTTTTTCCCGGGCGGGGGATGAAAAACTGTTTTTT.

V is TRBV5-1 and J is TRBJ2-5, with TRBD2 matching over 7 bases. After removal of 0 bases from V and 4 bases from J, the junction contained 6 bases not matched to a gene. The CDR3 extends over 15 amino acids. Per germline, CDR1 SGHRS and CDR2 YFSETQ. In nucleotides, the CDR3 is TGCGCCAGCAGCTTGGCTGTCCCTAGCGGAGAGACCCAGTACTTC. Protein sequence: CASSLAVPSGETQYF.

The chain couples TRBV30 to TRBJ1-6; D uncertain. The CDR3 sequence is 13 residues long. Germline values: CDR1 GTSNPN, CDR2 SVGIG (reference sequence). Trimming cost V 8 bases and J 5 bases, with 13 bases left between them. CDR3 bases: TGTGCCGGGGAGAGACCAAATAATTCACCCCTCCACTTT. The encoded protein is CAGERPNNSPLHF.

This clone was seen only a few times. The rearrangement uses TRBV7-2 and TRBJ1-2; D might be TRBD1 (5 bases). Germline loops: CDR1 SGHTA, CDR2 FQGNSA. Deletions cut 2 bases from V and 8 bases from J, with 9 bases between. The CDR3 has 12 amino acids. The CDR3 loop reads CASSLQGRGYTF. The CDR3 bases are TGTGCCAGCAGCTTACAGGGAAGAGGCTACACCTTC.

The gene calls are TRBV5-4 and TRBJ2-3; the match to TRBD2 covers 10 bases. Germline loops: CDR1 SGHNT, CDR2 YYREEE (reference sequence). Unmatched junction bases numbered 8, after V lost 4 bases and J lost 3 bases. This CDR3 is built from 16 residues. Written as DNA, the CDR3 is TGTGCCAGCAGCCCCCTAGCGGGAGATGTTACAGATACGCAGTATTTT. The encoded protein is CASSPLAGDVTDTQYF.

This clone was counted only a few times. The V gene is TRBV5-1, the J gene TRBJ2-7; the D gene is possibly TRBD2 (6 bases). Trimming pared 0 bases from V and 2 bases from J, leaving 12 bases between. This CDR3 is 15 amino acids long. CDR1 and CDR2 from the germline V gene are SGHRS and YFSETQ. The CDR3: CASSLDGTPAYEQYF. CDR3 bases: TGCGCCAGCAGCTTGGATGGGACTCCGGCCTACGAGCAGTACTTC.